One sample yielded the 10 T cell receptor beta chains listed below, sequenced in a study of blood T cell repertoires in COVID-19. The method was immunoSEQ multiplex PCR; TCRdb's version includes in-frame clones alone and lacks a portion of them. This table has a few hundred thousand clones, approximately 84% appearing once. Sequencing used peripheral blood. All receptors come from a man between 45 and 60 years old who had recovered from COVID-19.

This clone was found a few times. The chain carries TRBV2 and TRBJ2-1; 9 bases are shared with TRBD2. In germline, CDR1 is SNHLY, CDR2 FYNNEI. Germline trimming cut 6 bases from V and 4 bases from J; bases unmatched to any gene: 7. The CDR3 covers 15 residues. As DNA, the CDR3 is TGTGCCAGCAGCGGAGCGGGAGGCACTTACAATGAGCAGTTCTTC. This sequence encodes CASSGAGGTYNEQFF.

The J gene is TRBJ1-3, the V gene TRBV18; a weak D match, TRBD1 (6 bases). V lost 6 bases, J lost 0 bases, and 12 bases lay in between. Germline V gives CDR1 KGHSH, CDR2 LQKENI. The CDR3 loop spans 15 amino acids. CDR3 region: CASSSDSFSGNTIYF. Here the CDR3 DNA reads TGTGCCAGCTCTTCGGACAGCTTCTCTGGAAACACCATATATTTT. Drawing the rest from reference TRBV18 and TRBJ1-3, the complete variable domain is NAGVMQNPRHLVRRRGQEARLRCSPMKGHSHVYWYRQLPEEGLKFMVYLQKENIIDESGMPKERFSAEFPKEGPSILRIQQVVRGDSAAYFCASSSDSFSGNTIYFGEGSWLTVV.

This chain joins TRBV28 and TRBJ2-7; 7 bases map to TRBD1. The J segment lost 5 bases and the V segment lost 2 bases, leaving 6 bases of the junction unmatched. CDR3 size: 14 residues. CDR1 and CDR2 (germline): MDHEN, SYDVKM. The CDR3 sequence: CASSLAQGRHEQYF. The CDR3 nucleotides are TGTGCCAGCAGTTTAGCACAGGGGCGGCACGAGCAGTACTTC.

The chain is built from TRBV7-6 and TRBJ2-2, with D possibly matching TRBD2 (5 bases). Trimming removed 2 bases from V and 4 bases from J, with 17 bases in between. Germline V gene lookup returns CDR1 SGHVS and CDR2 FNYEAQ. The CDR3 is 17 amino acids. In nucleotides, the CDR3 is TGTGCCAGCAGCTTAATTCTCTCGGGATCGGGCACCGGGGAGCTGTTTTTT. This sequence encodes CASSLILSGSGTGELFF.

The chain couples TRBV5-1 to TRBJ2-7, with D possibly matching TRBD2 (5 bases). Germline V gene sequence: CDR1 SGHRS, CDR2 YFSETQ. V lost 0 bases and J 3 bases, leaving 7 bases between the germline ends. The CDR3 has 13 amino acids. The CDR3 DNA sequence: TGCGCCAGCAGCTTGGAGGCGGGCTACGAGCAGTACTTC. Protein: CASSLEAGYEQYF.

The CDR3 coding sequence is TGTGCCAGCAGCCAACCGGGACACTACTACCCGGGTTCACCCCTCCACTTT. Protein product: CASSQPGHYYPGSPLHF. The chain links TRBV3-1 (or the pseudogene TRBV3-2) to TRBJ1-6, with TRBD1 as a possible D gene (6 bases). The germline V and J ends were trimmed by 2 bases and 9 bases, with 20 bases remaining between them. The CDR3 sequence is 17 residues long. Per the germline V gene, CDR1 is LGHDT and CDR2 is YNNKEL (reference sequence).

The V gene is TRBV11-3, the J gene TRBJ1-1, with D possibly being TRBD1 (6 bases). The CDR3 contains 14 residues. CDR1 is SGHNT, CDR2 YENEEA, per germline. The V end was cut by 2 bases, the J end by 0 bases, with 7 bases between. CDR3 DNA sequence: TGTGCCAGCAGCTTACAGGGGCTGAACACTGAAGCTTTCTTT. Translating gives CASSLQGLNTEAFF.

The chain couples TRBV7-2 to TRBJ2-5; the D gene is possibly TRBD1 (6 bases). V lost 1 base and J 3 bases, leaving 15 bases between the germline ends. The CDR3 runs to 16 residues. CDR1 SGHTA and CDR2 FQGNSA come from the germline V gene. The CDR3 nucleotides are TGTGCCAGCAGCTTAGACAGGGAAACCTTAGAAGAGACCCAGTACTTC. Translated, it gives CASSLDRETLEETQYF.

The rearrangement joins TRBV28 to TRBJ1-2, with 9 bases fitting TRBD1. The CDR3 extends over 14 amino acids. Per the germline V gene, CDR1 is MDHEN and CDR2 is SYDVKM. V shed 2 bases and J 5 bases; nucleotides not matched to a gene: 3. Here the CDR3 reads CASSLGGQGYGYTF. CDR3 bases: TGTGCCAGCAGTTTAGGGGGACAGGGTTATGGCTACACCTTC.

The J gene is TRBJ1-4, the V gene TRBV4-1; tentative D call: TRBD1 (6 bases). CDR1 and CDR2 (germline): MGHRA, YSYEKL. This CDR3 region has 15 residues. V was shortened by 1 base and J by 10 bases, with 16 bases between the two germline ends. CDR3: CASSQVKGEVGKLFF. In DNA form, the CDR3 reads TGCGCCAGCAGCCAAGTTAAGGGGGAAGTAGGAAAACTGTTTTTT.